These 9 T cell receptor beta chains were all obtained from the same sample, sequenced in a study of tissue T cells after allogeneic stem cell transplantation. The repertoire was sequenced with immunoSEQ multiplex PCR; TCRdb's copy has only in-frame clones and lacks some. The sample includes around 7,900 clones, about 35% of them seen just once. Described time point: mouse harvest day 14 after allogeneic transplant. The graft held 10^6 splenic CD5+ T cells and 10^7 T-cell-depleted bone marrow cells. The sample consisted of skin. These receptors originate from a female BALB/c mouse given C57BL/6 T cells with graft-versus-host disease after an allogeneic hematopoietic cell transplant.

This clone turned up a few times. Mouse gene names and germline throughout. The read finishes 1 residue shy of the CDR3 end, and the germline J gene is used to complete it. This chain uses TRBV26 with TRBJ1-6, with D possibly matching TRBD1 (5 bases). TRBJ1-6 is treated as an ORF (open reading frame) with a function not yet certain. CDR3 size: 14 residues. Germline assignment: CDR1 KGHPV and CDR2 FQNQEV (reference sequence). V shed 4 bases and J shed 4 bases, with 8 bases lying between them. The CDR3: CASSHGTYNSPLYF. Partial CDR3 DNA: TGTGCCAGCAGTCACGGGACGTATAATTCGCCCCTCTAC.

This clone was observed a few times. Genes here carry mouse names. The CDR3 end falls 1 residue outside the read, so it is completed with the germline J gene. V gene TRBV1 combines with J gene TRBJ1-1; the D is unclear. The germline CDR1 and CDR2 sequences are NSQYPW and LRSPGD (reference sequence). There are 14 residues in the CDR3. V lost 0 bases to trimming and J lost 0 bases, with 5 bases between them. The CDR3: CTCSAEQSNTEVFF. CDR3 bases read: TGCACCTGCAGTGCAGAGCAGTCAAACACAGAAGTCTTC.

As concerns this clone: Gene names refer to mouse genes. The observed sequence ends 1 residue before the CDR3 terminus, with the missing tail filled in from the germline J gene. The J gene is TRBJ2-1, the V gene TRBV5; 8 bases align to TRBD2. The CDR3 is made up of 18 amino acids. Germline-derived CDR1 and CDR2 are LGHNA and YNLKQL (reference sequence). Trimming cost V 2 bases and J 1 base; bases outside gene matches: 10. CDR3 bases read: TGTGCCAGCAGCCAAATAAGCCCTACTGGGGGAAACTATGCTGAGCAGTTC. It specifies CASSQISPTGGNYAEQF. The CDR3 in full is CASSQISPTGGNYAEQFF.

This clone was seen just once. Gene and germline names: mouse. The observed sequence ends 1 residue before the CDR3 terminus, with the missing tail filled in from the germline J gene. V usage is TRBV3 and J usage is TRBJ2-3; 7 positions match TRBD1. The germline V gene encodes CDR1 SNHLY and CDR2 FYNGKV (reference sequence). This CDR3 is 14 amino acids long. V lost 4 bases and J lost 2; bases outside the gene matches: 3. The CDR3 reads CASSSGQNAETLYF. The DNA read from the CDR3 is TGTGCCAGCAGCTCGGGACAGAATGCAGAAACGCTGTAT.

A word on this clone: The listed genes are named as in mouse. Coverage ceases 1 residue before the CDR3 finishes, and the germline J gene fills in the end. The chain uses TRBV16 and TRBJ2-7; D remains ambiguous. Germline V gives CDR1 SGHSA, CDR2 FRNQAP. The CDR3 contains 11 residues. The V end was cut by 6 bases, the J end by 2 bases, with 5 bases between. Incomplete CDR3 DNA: TGTGCAAGCAGAGAAGCCTATGAACAGTAC. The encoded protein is CASREAYEQY. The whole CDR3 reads CASREAYEQYF.

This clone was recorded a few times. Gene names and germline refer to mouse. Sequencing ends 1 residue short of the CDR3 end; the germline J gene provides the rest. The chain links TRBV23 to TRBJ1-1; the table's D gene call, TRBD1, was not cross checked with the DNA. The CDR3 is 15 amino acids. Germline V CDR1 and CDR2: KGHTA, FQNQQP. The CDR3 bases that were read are TGCTCCAGCAGTCACCGGACAGGGGCAAACACAGAAGTCTTC. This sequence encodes CSSSHRTGANTEVF. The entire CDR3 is CSSSHRTGANTEVFF.

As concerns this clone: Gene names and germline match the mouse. The covered CDR3 bases are TGTGCCAGCAGCTTAGGGGGACATTTCACAGAAGTCTTC. Amino acids: CASSLGGHFTEVF. The CDR3 in its entirety is CASSLGGHFTEVFF. The chain employs TRBV3 and TRBJ1-1; a weak D match, TRBD1 (6 bases). The CDR3 is cut off 1 residue early in the read; its end comes from the germline J gene. V was shortened by 1 base and J by 4 bases, with 10 bases between the two germline ends. From germline, CDR1 is SNHLY and CDR2 FYNGKV (reference sequence). CDR3 length: 14 amino acids. Full variable domain (remainder filled in from reference TRBV3 and TRBJ1-1): GPKVLQIPSHQIIDMGQMVTLNCDPVSNHLYFYWYKQILGQQMEFLVNFYNGKVMEKSKLFKDQFSVERPDGSYFTLKIQPTALEDSAVYFCASSLGGHFTEVFFGKGTRLTVV.

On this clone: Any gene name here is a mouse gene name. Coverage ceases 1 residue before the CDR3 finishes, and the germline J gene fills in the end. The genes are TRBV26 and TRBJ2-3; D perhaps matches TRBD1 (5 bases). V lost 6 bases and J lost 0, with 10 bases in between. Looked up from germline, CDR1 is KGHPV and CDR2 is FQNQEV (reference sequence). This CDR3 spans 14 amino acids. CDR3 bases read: TGTGCCAGCAGCAGACAGCCTAGTGCAGAAACGCTGTAT. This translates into CASSRQPSAETLY. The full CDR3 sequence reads CASSRQPSAETLYF.

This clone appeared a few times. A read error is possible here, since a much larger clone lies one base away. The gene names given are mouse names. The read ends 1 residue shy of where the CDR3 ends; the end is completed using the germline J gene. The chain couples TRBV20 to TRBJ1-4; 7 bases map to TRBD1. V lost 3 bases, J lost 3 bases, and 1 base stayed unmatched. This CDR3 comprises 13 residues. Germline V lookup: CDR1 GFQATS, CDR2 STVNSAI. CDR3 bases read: TGTGGTGCTAGACAGGGGACCAACGAAAGATTATTT. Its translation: CGARQGTNERLF. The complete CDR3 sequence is CGARQGTNERLFF.